These T cell receptor beta chains were read from a single sample in a study of cytomegalovirus exposure and HLA in healthy donors. Sequencing was performed with immunoSEQ multiplex PCR; in TCRdb, only in-frame clones are kept and a portion is missing. The sample table includes some 40,000 clones. The sequenced sample consisted of PBMCs. These receptors all come from a human donor in good health. CDR3s include the opening cysteine and the closing phenylalanine or tryptophan. D genes are given only for firm matches.

j_gene,v_gene,d_gene,CDR3aa,CDR3nt
TRBJ1-6,TRBV6-5,-,CAATRGYNSPLHF,TGTGCCGCTACACGGGGTTATAATTCACCCCTCCACTTT
TRBJ2-7,TRBV6-1,-,CASSEARAAYEQYF,TGTGCCAGCAGTGAAGCGCGGGCGGCCTACGAGCAGTACTTC
TRBJ2-5,TRBV7-3,TRBD2,CASSPGGGRETQYF,TGTGCCAGCAGCCCCGGGGGGGGTAGAGAGACCCAGTACTTC
TRBJ2-3,TRBV18,TRBD1,CASSPPPWDSASTDTQYF,TGTGCCAGCTCACCGCCCCCATGGGACAGCGCCAGCACAGATACGCAGTATTTT
TRBJ1-1,TRBV19,TRBD1,CASIAIGTVNTEAFF,TGTGCCAGTATCGCAATTGGGACAGTGAACACTGAAGCTTTCTTT
TRBJ2-1,TRBV5-1,TRBD1,CASSFRQGAGDNEQFF,TGCGCCAGCAGCTTCAGACAGGGGGCAGGGGACAATGAGCAGTTCTTC
TRBJ2-2,TRBV19,TRBD1,CASRPQGASNTGELFF,TGTGCCAGTAGACCCCAGGGGGCTTCGAACACCGGGGAGCTGTTTTTT
TRBJ2-2,TRBV5-1,TRBD2,CASSQRGGDGELFF,TGCGCCAGCAGCCAGCGGGGGGGCGACGGGGAGCTGTTTTTT
TRBJ1-1,TRBV29-1,TRBD1,CSVEDLGRGAAEAFF,TGCAGCGTTGAAGATCTAGGCAGGGGGGCGGCTGAAGCTTTCTTT
TRBJ2-7,TRBV2,TRBD1,CASRGDRPYEQYF,TGTGCCAGCAGAGGGGACAGACCCTACGAGCAGTACTTC
TRBJ1-1,TRBV19,-,CASSIAGGEDFF,TGTGCCAGTAGTATAGCGGGGGGTGAAGATTTCTTT
TRBJ2-2,TRBV15,-,CATSRERRGNTGELFF,TGTGCCACCAGCAGAGAGAGAAGGGGGAACACCGGGGAGCTGTTTTTT
TRBJ1-2,TRBV28,-,CASSLSEGWGLRGYTF,TGTGCCAGCAGTTTATCGGAAGGTTGGGGCCTTCGGGGCTACACCTTC
TRBJ1-5,TRBV18,TRBD1,CASSPGTVSNQPQHF,TGTGCCAGCTCACCCGGGACAGTCAGCAATCAGCCCCAGCATTTT
TRBJ1-1,TRBV27,-,CASSPPRGGRYTEAFF,TGTGCCAGCAGTCCTCCCCGGGGGGGCCGGTACACTGAAGCTTTCTTT
TRBJ1-5,TRBV6-5,-,CASSSYSNQPQHF,TGTGCCAGCAGCTCTTATAGCAATCAGCCCCAGCATTTT
TRBJ2-2,TRBV4-2,-,CASSVQSLSNTGELFF,TGTGCCAGCAGCGTTCAAAGCCTGTCGAACACCGGGGAGCTGTTTTTT
TRBJ1-2,TRBV19,TRBD1,CASSADRDIKYGYTF,TGTGCCAGTAGTGCTGACAGGGATATAAAGTATGGCTACACCTTC
TRBJ2-1,TRBV6-5,TRBD2,CASSLRLAGVNEQFF,TGTGCCAGCAGTCTAAGACTAGCGGGGGTCAATGAGCAGTTCTTC
TRBJ1-1,TRBV5-1,TRBD1,CASSFGTENTEAFF,TGCGCCAGCAGCTTCGGGACAGAGAACACTGAAGCTTTCTTT
TRBJ1-2,TRBV6-1,-,CASSEATARASGYTF,TGTGCCAGCAGTGAAGCGACCGCCAGGGCCAGTGGCTACACCTTC
TRBJ1-1,TRBV11-1,TRBD1,CASSLRGGSGTEAFF,TGTGCCAGCAGCTTAAGAGGGGGCTCGGGGACTGAAGCTTTCTTT
TRBJ2-7,TRBV18,-,CASSQRKTGNGEQYF,TGTGCCAGCTCTCAGCGTAAAACAGGGAACGGCGAGCAGTACTTC
TRBJ1-2,TRBV7-8,TRBD1,CASSTRVGGQGVNGYTF,TGTGCCAGCAGCACCCGAGTGGGGGGACAGGGGGTGAATGGCTACACCTTC
TRBJ2-3,TRBV5-5,TRBD2,CASSLRSGGRSTDTQYF,TGTGCCAGCAGCTTGAGGAGCGGGGGTCGCAGCACAGATACGCAGTATTTT
TRBJ2-1,TRBV28,TRBD2,CASSLSRLAGGVNEQFF,TGTGCCAGCAGTTTATCGAGACTAGCGGGGGGAGTCAATGAGCAGTTCTTC
TRBJ2-7,TRBV7-9,TRBD1,CASSLADRGSYEQYF,TGTGCCAGCAGCTTAGCGGACAGGGGGTCCTACGAGCAGTACTTC